The 11 T cell receptor beta chains below all came from one sample that was sequenced in a study of regulatory T cells in long-lasting Graves disease. Described time point: newly diagnosed GD, antithyroid drugs for less than 3 months. RNA isolated from PBMCs was used to make the TCR library. With iRepertoire HTBI primers and Arm-PCR of CDR3 regions, TCR beta libraries were built. Each CDR3 protein gets one entry after TCRdb re-called the multiplex PCR reads with MiXCR. The sample yields approximately 470,000 distinct CDR3 sequences, 15% to 20% seen once. These data were likewise used in another study, on T cells in Graves' hyperthyroidism and ophthalmopathy.

Sequencing used peripheral blood mononuclear cells (PBMCs), obtained at new diagnosis, from a patient treated with antithyroid drugs. These receptors were obtained from a man between 40 and 49 years old with Graves disease.

The chain has TRBV10-1 and TRBJ2-1; D perhaps matches TRBD2 (6 bases). The germline V gene has CDR1 WNHNN and CDR2 SYGVQD (reference sequence). Trimming stripped 3 bases from V and 9 bases from J, with 12 bases between. CDR3 size: 13 residues. The CDR3 protein is CASSEQTSGEQFF. In DNA, the CDR3 is TGCGCCAGCAGTGAACAGACTAGTGGTGAGCAGTTCTTC.

Turning to this clonotype: This likely stems from a read error, as it lies one base from a far larger clone. The V call is TRBV5-1, the J call TRBJ2-3, with D hard to call. With the DNA end fitting TRBJ2-7 better, the J assignment may be wrong. The CDR3 is 14 amino acids. CDR1 SGHRS and CDR2 YFSETQ come from the germline V gene. This chain's CDR3 is CASSSSGYNYEQYF. CDR3 nucleotides: TGCGCCAGCAGCTCGTCCGGCTATAACTACGAGCAGTACTTC.

This clonotype has at least ten counts. The chain employs TRBV12-3 or TRBV12-4 and TRBJ1-1; D is unclear. CDR3 length: 13 residues. V gave up 7 bases and J gave up 6 bases, with 15 bases separating them. The CDR3 here is CASTPSGLSEAFF. The CDR3 DNA sequence: TGTGCCAGCACTCCTTCTGGTCTGTCTGAAGCTTTCTTT.

This clonotype came up a few times. This may arise from a read error, as a much more abundant clone is one base away. The chain uses TRBV4-1 and TRBJ2-7; 8 bases fit TRBD2. In germline, CDR1 is MGHRA, CDR2 YSYEKL. Trimming took 4 bases from V and 3 from J; bases not matched to a gene: 5. The CDR3 runs to 14 residues. The CDR3 DNA is TGCGCCAGCAGCCCGGGACTAGGAGGCTACGAGCAGTACTTC. Translating gives CASSPGLGGYEQYF.

Ten or more counts support this clonotype. The V call is TRBV28, the J call TRBJ2-1; tentative D call: TRBD2 (5 bases). V was trimmed by 4 bases and J by 6 bases, leaving 10 bases between them. Germline CDR1 is MDHEN and CDR2 is SYDVKM. There are 13 residues in the CDR3. The CDR3 bases are TGTGCCAGCAGTTCCTGGACTTCCAATGAGCAGTTCTTC. Its protein is CASSSWTSNEQFF. Full variable domain (rest looked up from reference TRBV28 and TRBJ2-1): DVKVTQSSRYLVKRTGEKVFLECVQDMDHENMFWYRQDPGLGLRLIYFSYDVKMKEKGDIPEGYSVSREKKERFSLILESASTNQTSMYLCASSSWTSNEQFFGPGTRLTVL.

The chain recombines TRBV24-1 with TRBJ2-3; TRBD2 aligns across 9 bases. CDR1 KGHDR and CDR2 SFDVKD come from the germline V gene. CDR3 length equals 16 residues. The trim removed 11 bases at V and 4 bases at J, leaving 15 bases unmatched. CDR3 nucleotide sequence: TGTGCCATCCAATTTGGGGCGGGAGGGCCCGCAGATACGCAGTATTTT. Protein sequence: CAIQFGAGGPADTQYF.

The V gene is TRBV6-2 or TRBV6-3, the J gene TRBJ1-3; 7 bases are shared with TRBD1. Germline V gene sequence: CDR1 MNHEY, CDR2 SVGEGT. V shed 6 bases, J shed 7 bases, and the junction held 3 bases outside the gene matches. The CDR3 is 12 amino acids. CDR3 sequence (DNA): TGTGCCAGCAGACGACAGGGTAACACCATATATTTT. Amino acid sequence: CASRRQGNTIYF.

This clonotype was seen ten or more times. J is TRBJ1-1 and V is TRBV29-1; 8 bases are shared with TRBD1. The CDR3 contains 12 residues. V gave up 7 bases and J gave up 4 bases; unmatched junction bases: 5. The germline V gene has CDR1 SQVTM and CDR2 ANQGSEA. CDR3 sequence: CSAGQGSTEAFF. Here the CDR3 DNA reads TGCAGCGCCGGACAGGGTAGCACTGAAGCTTTCTTT.

This clonotype was observed at least ten times. V usage is TRBV2 and J usage is TRBJ2-7; maybe TRBD2 (6 bases). Trimming pared 10 bases from V and 8 bases from J, leaving 15 bases between. The CDR3 runs 11 residues. CDR1 is SNHLY and CDR2 is FYNNEI in the germline V gene. In DNA, the CDR3 is TGTGCCACCCTGGGCGGGACTCAGCAGTACTTC. It codes for CATLGGTQQYF.

This clonotype was picked up a small number of times. The rearrangement uses TRBV15 and TRBJ1-4; D is unclear. The CDR3 spans 16 residues. CDR1 is LNHNV, CDR2 YYDKDF, per germline (reference sequence). Trimming removed 0 bases at V and 8 bases at J, with 16 bases between. CDR3 nucleotides: TGTGCCACCAGCAGAGATACCGGACCATTAAGGGAAAAACTGTTTTTT. Translating it yields CATSRDTGPLREKLFF.

This clonotype was picked up many times. V usage is TRBV5-1 and J usage is TRBJ2-3; D might be TRBD2 (6 bases). Germline CDR1 is SGHRS and CDR2 is YFSETQ. V lost 4 bases and J lost 3, with 15 bases in between. This CDR3 is built from 15 residues. Here the CDR3 reads CASSPGAGWTDTQYF. CDR3 DNA: TGCGCCAGCAGCCCCGGAGCGGGTTGGACAGATACGCAGTATTTT.